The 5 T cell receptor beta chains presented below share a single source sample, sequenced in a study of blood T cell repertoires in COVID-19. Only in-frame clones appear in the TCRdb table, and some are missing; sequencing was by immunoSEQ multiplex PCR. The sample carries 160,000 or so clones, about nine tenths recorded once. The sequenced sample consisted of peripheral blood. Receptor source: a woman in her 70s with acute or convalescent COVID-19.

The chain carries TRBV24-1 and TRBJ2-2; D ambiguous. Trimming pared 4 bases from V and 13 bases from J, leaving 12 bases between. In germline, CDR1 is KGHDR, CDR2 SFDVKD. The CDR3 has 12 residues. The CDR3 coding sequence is TGTGCCACCAGTGACTCCCGAGGTGCGCTGTTTTTT. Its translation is CATSDSRGALFF.

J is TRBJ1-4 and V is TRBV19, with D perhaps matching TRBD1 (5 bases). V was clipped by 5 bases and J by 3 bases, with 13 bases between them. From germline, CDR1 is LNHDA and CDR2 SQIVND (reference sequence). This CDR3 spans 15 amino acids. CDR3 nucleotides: TGTGCCAGTAGTCCAAGGGACTCGGCTAATGAAAAACTGTTTTTT. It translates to CASSPRDSANEKLFF.

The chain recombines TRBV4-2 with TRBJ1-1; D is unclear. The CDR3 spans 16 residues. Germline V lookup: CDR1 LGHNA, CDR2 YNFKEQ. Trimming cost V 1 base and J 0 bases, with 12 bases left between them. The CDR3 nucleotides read TGTGCCAGCAGCCAAGCCGCGAATGTGATGAACACTGAAGCTTTCTTT. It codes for CASSQAANVMNTEAFF.

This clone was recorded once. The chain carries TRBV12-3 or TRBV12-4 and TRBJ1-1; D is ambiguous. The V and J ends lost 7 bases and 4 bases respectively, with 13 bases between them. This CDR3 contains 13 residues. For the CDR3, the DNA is TGTGCCAGCACCCTGGCAGAGGGCACTGAAGCTTTCTTT. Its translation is CASTLAEGTEAFF.

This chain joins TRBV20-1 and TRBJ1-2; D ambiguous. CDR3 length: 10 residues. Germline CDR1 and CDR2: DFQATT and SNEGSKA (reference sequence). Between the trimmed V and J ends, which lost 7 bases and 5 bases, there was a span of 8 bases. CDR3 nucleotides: TGCAGTGTGCCCCGGTATGGCTACACCTTC. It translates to CSVPRYGYTF.